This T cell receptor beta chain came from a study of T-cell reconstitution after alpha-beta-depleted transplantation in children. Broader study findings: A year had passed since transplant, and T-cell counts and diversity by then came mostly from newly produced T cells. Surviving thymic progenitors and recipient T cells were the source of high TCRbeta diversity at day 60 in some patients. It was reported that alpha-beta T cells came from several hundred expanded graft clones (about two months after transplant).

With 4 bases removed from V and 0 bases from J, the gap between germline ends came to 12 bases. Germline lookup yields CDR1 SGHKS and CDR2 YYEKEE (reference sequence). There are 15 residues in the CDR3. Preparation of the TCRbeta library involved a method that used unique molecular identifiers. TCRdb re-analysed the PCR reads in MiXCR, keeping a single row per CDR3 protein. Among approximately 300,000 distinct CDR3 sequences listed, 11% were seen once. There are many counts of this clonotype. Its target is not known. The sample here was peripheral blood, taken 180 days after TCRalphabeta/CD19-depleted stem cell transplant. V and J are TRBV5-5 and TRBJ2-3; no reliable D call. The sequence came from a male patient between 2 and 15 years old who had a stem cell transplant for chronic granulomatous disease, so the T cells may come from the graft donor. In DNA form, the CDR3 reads TGTGCCAGCAGCCAAGTTGTCGGTAGCACAGATACGCAGTATTTT. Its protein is CASSQVVGSTDTQYF. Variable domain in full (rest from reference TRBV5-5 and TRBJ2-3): DAGVTQSPTHLIKTRGQQVTLRCSPISGHKSVSWYQQVLGQGPQFIFQYYEKEERGRGNFPDRFSARQFPNYSSELNVNALLLGDSALYLCASSQVVGSTDTQYFGPGTRLTVL.